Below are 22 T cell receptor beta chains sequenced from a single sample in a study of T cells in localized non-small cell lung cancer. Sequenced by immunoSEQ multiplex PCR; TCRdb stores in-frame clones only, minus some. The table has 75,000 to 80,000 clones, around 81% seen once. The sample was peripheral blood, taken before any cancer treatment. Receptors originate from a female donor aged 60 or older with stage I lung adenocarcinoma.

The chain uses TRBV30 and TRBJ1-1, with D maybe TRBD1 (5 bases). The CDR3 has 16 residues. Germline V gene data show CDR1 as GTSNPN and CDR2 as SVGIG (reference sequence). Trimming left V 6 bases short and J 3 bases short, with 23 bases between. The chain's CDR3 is CACPRGPQGGDTEAFF. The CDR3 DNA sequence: TGTGCCTGCCCAAGGGGTCCGCAGGGCGGGGACACTGAAGCTTTCTTT.

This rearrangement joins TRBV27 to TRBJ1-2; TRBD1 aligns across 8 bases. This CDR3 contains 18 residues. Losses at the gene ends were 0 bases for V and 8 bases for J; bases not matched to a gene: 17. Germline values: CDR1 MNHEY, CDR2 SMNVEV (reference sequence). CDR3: CASSLSAGQGALQGGYTF. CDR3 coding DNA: TGTGCCAGCAGTTTATCGGCGGGGCAGGGGGCCCTCCAGGGGGGCTACACCTTC.

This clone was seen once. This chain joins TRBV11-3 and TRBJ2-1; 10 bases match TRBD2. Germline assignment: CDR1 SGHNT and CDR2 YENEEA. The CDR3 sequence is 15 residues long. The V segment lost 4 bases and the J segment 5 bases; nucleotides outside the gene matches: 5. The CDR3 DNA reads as TGTGCCAGCAGCTCGAGGACTAGCGGCAACAATGAGCAGTTCTTC. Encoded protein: CASSSRTSGNNEQFF.

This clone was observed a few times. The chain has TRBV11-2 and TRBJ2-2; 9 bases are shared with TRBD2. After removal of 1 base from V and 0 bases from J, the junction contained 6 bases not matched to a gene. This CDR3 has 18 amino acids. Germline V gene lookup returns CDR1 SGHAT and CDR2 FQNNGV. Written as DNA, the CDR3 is TGTGCCAGCAGCTTAGTAGTTCCTAGCGGGACGAACACCGGGGAGCTGTTTTTT. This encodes CASSLVVPSGTNTGELFF. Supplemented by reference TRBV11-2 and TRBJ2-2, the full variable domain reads EAGVAQSPRYKIIEKRQSVAFWCNPISGHATLYWYQQILGQGPKLLIQFQNNGVVDDSQLPKDRFSAERLKGVDSTLKIQPAKLEDSAVYLCASSLVVPSGTNTGELFFGEGSRLTVL.

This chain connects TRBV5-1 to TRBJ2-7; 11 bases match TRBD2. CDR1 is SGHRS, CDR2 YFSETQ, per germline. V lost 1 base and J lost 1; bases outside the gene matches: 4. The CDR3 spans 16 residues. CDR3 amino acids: CASSLQLAGVSYEQYF. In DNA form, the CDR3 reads TGCGCCAGCAGCTTGCAACTAGCGGGAGTGTCCTACGAGCAGTACTTC.

The CDR3 bases are TGTGCCAGCAGCTCCAGTGGGGGATTCACTGAAGCTTTCTTT. It yields the protein CASSSSGGFTEAFF. J is TRBJ1-1 and V is TRBV7-3; TRBD1 is a possible D gene (5 bases). Germline V gene data show CDR1 as SGHTA and CDR2 as FQGTGA. This CDR3 is built from 14 residues. Trimming left V 4 bases short and J 4 bases short, with 13 bases between.

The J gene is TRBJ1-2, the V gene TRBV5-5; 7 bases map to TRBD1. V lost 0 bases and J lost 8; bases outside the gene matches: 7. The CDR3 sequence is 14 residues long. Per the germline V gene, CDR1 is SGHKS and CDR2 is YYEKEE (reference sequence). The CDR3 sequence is CASSLAGRGQGYTF. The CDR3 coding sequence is TGTGCCAGCAGCTTGGCCGGTAGGGGACAGGGCTACACCTTC.

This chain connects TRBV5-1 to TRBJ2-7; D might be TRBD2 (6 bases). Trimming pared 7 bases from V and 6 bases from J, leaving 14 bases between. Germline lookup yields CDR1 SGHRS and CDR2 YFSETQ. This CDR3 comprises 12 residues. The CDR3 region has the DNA TGCGCCAGCGGGAGGAGGGGAAGCGAGCAGTACTTC. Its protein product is CASGRRGSEQYF.

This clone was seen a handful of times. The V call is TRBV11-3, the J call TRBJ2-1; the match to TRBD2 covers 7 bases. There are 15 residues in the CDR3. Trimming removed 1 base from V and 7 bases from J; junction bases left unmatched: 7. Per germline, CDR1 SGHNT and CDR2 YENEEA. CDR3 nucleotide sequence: TGTGCCAGCAGCTTAGGCGGGGAGGGGAGGAATGAGCAGTTCTTC. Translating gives CASSLGGEGRNEQFF.

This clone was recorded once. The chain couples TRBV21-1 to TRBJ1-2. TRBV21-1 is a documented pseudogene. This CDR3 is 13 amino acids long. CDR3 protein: CASRGRSSYGYTF. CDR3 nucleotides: TGTGCCAGCAGGGGAAGGTCATCTTATGGCTACACCTTC.

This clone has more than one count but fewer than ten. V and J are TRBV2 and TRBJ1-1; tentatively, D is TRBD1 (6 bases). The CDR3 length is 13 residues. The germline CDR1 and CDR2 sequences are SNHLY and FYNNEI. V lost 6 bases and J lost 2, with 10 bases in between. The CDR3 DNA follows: TGTGCCAGCAGCGGACAGCTAAACACTGAAGCTTTCTTT. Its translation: CASSGQLNTEAFF.

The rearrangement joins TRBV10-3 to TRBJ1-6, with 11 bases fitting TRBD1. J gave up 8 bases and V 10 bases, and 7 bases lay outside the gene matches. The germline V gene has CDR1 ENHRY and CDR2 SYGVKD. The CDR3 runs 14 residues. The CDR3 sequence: CATAPGQGDSPLHF. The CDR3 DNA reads TGTGCCACTGCGCCGGGACAGGGGGATTCACCCCTCCACTTT.

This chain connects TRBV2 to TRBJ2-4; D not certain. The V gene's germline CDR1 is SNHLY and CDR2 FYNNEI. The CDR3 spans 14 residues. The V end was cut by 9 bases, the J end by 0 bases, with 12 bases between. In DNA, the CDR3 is TGTGCCAGTGCTATATGGGGAGCCAAAAACATTCAGTACTTC. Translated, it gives CASAIWGAKNIQYF.

The CDR3 DNA is TGTGCCAGCAGCCAAACCCACCGGGACGTCGGTACTTCACCCCTCCACTTT. Amino acids: CASSQTHRDVGTSPLHF. The gene calls are TRBV4-2 and TRBJ1-6, with D tentatively TRBD1 (5 bases). Germline V gives CDR1 LGHNA, CDR2 YNFKEQ. The CDR3 loop spans 17 amino acids. V was pared by 2 bases and J by 9 bases, with 20 bases between.

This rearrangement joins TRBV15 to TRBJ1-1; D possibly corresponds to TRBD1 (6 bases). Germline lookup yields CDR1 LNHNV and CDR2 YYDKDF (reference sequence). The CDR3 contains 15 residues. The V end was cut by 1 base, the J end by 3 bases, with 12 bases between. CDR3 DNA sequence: TGTGCCACCAGCAGAGTTACAGGGAGGGACACTGAAGCTTTCTTT. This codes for CATSRVTGRDTEAFF.

The CDR3 DNA reads TGTGCCAGCAGCTTGGCCGCCACCACCTACGAGCAGTACTTC. Residues: CASSLAATTYEQYF. The chain recombines TRBV5-6 with TRBJ2-7; D remains unclear. This CDR3 spans 14 amino acids. The ends were cut back, 0 bases at V and 2 bases at J, with 9 bases in the middle. Germline V gene sequence: CDR1 SGHDT, CDR2 YYEEEE.

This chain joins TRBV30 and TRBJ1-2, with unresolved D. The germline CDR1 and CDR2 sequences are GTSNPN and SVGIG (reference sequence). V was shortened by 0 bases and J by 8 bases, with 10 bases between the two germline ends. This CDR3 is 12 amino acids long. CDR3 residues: CAWSVSVGGYTF. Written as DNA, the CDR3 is TGTGCCTGGAGTGTGAGCGTCGGGGGCTACACCTTC.

The CDR3 DNA reads as TGTGCCAGCAGCTCGACAGGGGCGATTAGCACAGATACGCAGTATTTT. Translation: CASSSTGAISTDTQYF. The V gene is TRBV7-9, the J gene TRBJ2-3; 8 positions match TRBD1. Trimming cost V 4 bases and J 0 bases; bases outside gene matches: 6. Germline CDR1 is SEHNR and CDR2 is FQNEAQ (reference sequence). This CDR3 spans 16 amino acids.

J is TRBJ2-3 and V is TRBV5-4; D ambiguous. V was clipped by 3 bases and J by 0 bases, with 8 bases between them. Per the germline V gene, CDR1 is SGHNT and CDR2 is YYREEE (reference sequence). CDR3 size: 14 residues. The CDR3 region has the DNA TGTGCCAGCAGCTCAGGCCCTAGCACAGATACGCAGTATTTT. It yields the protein CASSSGPSTDTQYF.

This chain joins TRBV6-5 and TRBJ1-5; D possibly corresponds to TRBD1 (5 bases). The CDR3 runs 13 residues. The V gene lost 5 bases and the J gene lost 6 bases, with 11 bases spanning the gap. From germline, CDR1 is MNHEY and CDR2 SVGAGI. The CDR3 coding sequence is TGTGCCAGCAGTGAGGGGCCAGCTCAGCCCCAGCATTTT. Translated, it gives CASSEGPAQPQHF.

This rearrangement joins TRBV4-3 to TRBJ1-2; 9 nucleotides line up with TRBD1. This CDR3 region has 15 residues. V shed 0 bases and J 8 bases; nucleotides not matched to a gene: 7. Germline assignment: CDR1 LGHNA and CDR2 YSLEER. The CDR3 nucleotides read TGCGCCAGCAGCCAAGACAAACAGGGGGCTGGAGGCTACACCTTC. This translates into CASSQDKQGAGGYTF.

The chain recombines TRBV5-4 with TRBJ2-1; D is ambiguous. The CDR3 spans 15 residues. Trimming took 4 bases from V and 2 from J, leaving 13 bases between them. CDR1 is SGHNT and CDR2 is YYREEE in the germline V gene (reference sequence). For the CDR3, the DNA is TGTGCCAGCAGCCCTGGCCCGAGGACCTACAATGAGCAGTTCTTC. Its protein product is CASSPGPRTYNEQFF. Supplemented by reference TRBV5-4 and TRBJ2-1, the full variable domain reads ETGVTQSPTHLIKTRGQQVTLRCSSQSGHNTVSWYQQALGQGPQFIFQYYREEENGRGNFPPRFSGLQFPNYSSELNVNALELDDSALYLCASSPGPRTYNEQFFGPGTRLTVL.